A selection of T cell receptor beta chains follows, all from one sample in a study of cytomegalovirus exposure and HLA in healthy donors. The assay was immunoSEQ multiplex PCR, and TCRdb's table has in-frame clones only and misses some. Among about 140,000 clones listed, approximately 82% were seen once. Sequenced material: PBMCs. These receptors were obtained from a man younger than 40 in good health and CMV-seropositive. CDR3s leave out the opening cysteine and the closing phenylalanine or tryptophan. The D gene is left open where the match is weak.

D,J,V,CDR3
-,TRBJ1-5,TRBV7-9,ASSLGRVEDQLQH
-,TRBJ1-5,TRBV28,ASSYRNSNQPQH
-,TRBJ2-2,TRBV7-3,ASSLGLNSNTGELF
-,TRBJ1-1,TRBV18,ASSDRTEAF
-,TRBJ1-2,TRBV6-1,ASMGGAGGYT
TRBD2,TRBJ2-1,TRBV7-8,ASSSLSGGAFEQF
TRBD2,TRBJ2-3,TRBV27,ASSSSISGGRTDTQY
TRBD1,TRBJ2-5,TRBV10-1,ASSESFGTGKETQY
-,TRBJ1-4,TRBV19,ASSIRTEGEKLF
TRBD2,TRBJ2-5,TRBV9,ASSQPGLAGKETQY
TRBD2,TRBJ2-1,TRBV5-4,ASSLGEGAGPQF
-,TRBJ1-4,TRBV5-6,ASSLRTSEKLF
-,TRBJ2-3,TRBV6-4,ASSDSVGGQDTQY
-,TRBJ1-1,TRBV19,ASYSGHSTSGAF
-,TRBJ1-1,TRBV4-1,ASSGTKNTEAF
-,TRBJ2-3,TRBV10-3,AISGQTGTSTDTQY
TRBD1,TRBJ2-2,TRBV7-9,ASSLSQGAPGELF
-,TRBJ1-1,TRBV9,ASSVDKDTEAF
-,TRBJ1-1,TRBV5-4,ASSPGTKNTEAF
TRBD1,TRBJ2-7,TRBV6-6,ASSYSDRFNEQY
-,TRBJ2-7,TRBV28,ASSPRTVQSYEQY
-,TRBJ2-3,TRBV4-2,ASSQDPSPTDTQY
-,TRBJ1-1,TRBV5-1,ASSLAAGMNTEAF
-,TRBJ2-2,TRBV2,ASRQNTGELF
-,TRBJ1-1,TRBV29-1,SVEGPAEREAF
TRBD2,TRBJ2-5,TRBV11-2,ASSPRGRVGQETQY
-,TRBJ2-3,TRBV7-6,ASSLGTRGPDTQY
-,TRBJ2-5,TRBV9,ASSVSANGEWETQY
-,TRBJ2-7,TRBV5-1,ASSLQGGAIYEQY
TRBD1,TRBJ1-6,TRBV4-1,ASSQETGRGSPLH
TRBD1,TRBJ2-7,TRBV28,ASSPGQGYEQY
-,TRBJ2-1,TRBV9,ASSESGTSYNEQF
TRBD1,TRBJ2-5,TRBV4-1,ASSQGTGVFGETQY
-,TRBJ2-7,TRBV19,ASSSRGKFWDEQY
-,TRBJ2-7,TRBV28,ASSLPHTYEQY